The 16 T cell receptor beta chains below come from one sample, sequenced in a study of cytomegalovirus exposure and HLA in healthy donors. Researchers ran the PCR with 60 Vbeta and 13 Jbeta primers. Clones were sequenced by immunoSEQ multiplex PCR, and TCRdb holds only the in-frame ones, with some missing. This table has approximately 170,000 clones, 60% to 80% appearing once. Input material: PBMCs. The origin of the receptors is a male donor in good health and CMV-seronegative.

The genes are TRBV19 and TRBJ2-7; D is undetermined. Per the germline V gene, CDR1 is LNHDA and CDR2 is SQIVND (reference sequence). CDR3 length: 16 residues. V was pared by 4 bases and J by 0 bases, with 16 bases between. The CDR3 nucleotides are TGTGCCAGTAGTAAAGGCAGTCAAACTACCTCCTACGAGCAGTACTTC. Translation: CASSKGSQTTSYEQYF.

V gene TRBV7-8 combines with J gene TRBJ2-7; no clear D. Trimming removed 3 bases at V and 4 bases at J, with 10 bases between. The CDR3 is made up of 13 amino acids. Germline CDR1 is SGHVS and CDR2 is FQNEAQ. The CDR3 bases are TGTGCCAGCAGCTTGAGCAACCAATACGAGCAGTACTTC. This codes for CASSLSNQYEQYF.

V usage is TRBV5-6 and J usage is TRBJ1-1; 9 bases align to TRBD1. V trimming: 1 base; J trimming: 0 bases; junction bases outside the gene matches: 4. CDR3 length equals 16 residues. Germline CDR1 and CDR2: SGHDT and YYEEEE. CDR3 residues: CASSLLGQGMNTEAFF. CDR3 coding DNA: TGTGCCAGCAGCTTGTTGGGACAGGGCATGAACACTGAAGCTTTCTTT.

The V call is TRBV19, the J call TRBJ2-7, with a possible D match to TRBD1 (6 bases). Germline CDR1 and CDR2: LNHDA and SQIVND (reference sequence). Deletions cut 5 bases from V and 1 base from J, with 12 bases between. CDR3 length: 14 amino acids. The CDR3 sequence: CASSSRTASYEQYF. CDR3 bases: TGTGCCAGTAGTTCAAGGACAGCGTCCTACGAGCAGTACTTC.

This clone occurred a few times. The chain carries TRBV18 and TRBJ2-3; 10 bases align to TRBD2. This CDR3 has 17 residues. CDR1 and CDR2 from the germline V gene are KGHSH and LQKENI. V lost 3 bases and J lost 0; bases outside the gene matches: 6. The CDR3 nucleotides are TGTGCCAGCTCACCTCGAAGCGGGGGGGCAAGCACAGATACGCAGTATTTT. It codes for CASSPRSGGASTDTQYF. The full variable domain, its missing parts supplied by reference TRBV18 and TRBJ2-3, is NAGVMQNPRHLVRRRGQEARLRCSPMKGHSHVYWYRQLPEEGLKFMVYLQKENIIDESGMPKERFSAEFPKEGPSILRIQQVVRGDSAAYFCASSPRSGGASTDTQYFGPGTRLTVL.

In its sample, this clone was seen a few times. The V call is TRBV5-1, the J call TRBJ2-7; D might be TRBD2 (5 bases). V lost 1 base and J lost 2, with 13 bases in between. Germline V CDR1 and CDR2: SGHRS, YFSETQ. The CDR3 extends over 15 amino acids. This chain's CDR3 is CASSLSGGFPYEQYF. CDR3 nucleotides: TGCGCCAGCAGCTTGTCCGGCGGGTTCCCCTACGAGCAGTACTTC.

The J gene is TRBJ2-7, the V gene TRBV11-2; 7 positions agree with TRBD2. Germline V gives CDR1 SGHAT, CDR2 FQNNGV. V gave up 0 bases and J gave up 5 bases; unmatched junction bases: 13. The CDR3 loop spans 17 amino acids. The CDR3 loop is CASSLERGGTTRHEQYF. The DNA for the CDR3 is TGTGCCAGCAGCTTAGAGCGGGGAGGGACCACGAGGCACGAGCAGTACTTC.

The V gene is TRBV2, the J gene TRBJ1-5; a weak D match, TRBD1 (5 bases). CDR1 and CDR2 (germline): SNHLY, FYNNEI. The ends were cut back, 4 bases at V and 4 bases at J, with 14 bases in the middle. The CDR3 runs to 15 residues. The CDR3 loop is CASSVGSGRNQPQHF. The CDR3 DNA reads TGTGCCAGCAGTGTGGGGTCAGGGCGGAATCAGCCCCAGCATTTT.

This rearrangement joins TRBV7-3 to TRBJ2-1, with D hard to call. CDR3 length: 14 amino acids. From germline, CDR1 is SGHTA and CDR2 FQGTGA. V lost 3 bases and J lost 2, with 8 bases in between. This chain's CDR3 is CASSLVQPYNEQFF. Here the CDR3 DNA reads TGTGCCAGCAGCTTGGTACAGCCCTACAATGAGCAGTTCTTC.

The chain uses TRBV19 and TRBJ1-2; 7 bases agree with TRBD1. Germline assignment: CDR1 LNHDA and CDR2 SQIVND (reference sequence). The CDR3 is made up of 13 amino acids. Trimming at V came to 3 bases and at J to 2 bases, leaving 0 bases not matched to a gene. CDR3 nucleotides: TGTGCCAGTAGTATGACAGGGAACTATGGCTACACCTTC. Residues: CASSMTGNYGYTF.

The V call is TRBV9, the J call TRBJ2-2, with D uncertain. CDR1 is SGDLS and CDR2 is YYNGEE in the germline V gene. The V end was cut by 0 bases, the J end by 3 bases, with 6 bases between. CDR3 length: 14 residues. For the CDR3, the DNA is TGTGCCAGCAGCGTAGCACAGTACACCGGGGAGCTGTTTTTT. It codes for CASSVAQYTGELFF.

The rearrangement uses TRBV30 and TRBJ2-5; unclear D gene. Germline lookup yields CDR1 GTSNPN and CDR2 SVGIG (reference sequence). V was shortened by 4 bases and J by 0 bases, with 6 bases between the two germline ends. The CDR3 spans 12 residues. The CDR3 loop is CAWNRDQETQYF. The CDR3 nucleotides read TGTGCCTGGAACAGAGACCAAGAGACCCAGTACTTC.

V is TRBV30 and J is TRBJ2-3, with 16 bases that match TRBD2. The CDR3 loop spans 15 amino acids. The germline V gene has CDR1 GTSNPN and CDR2 SVGIG (reference sequence). The trim removed 5 bases at V and 9 bases at J, leaving 8 bases unmatched. CDR3 in amino acids: CAWDPKGLAGGTQYF. CDR3 nucleotide sequence: TGTGCCTGGGACCCTAAGGGACTAGCGGGAGGGACGCAGTATTTT.

The chain couples TRBV21-1 to TRBJ2-1; the tabulated D call, TRBD2, remains unverified against the DNA. TRBV21-1 is a recognized pseudogene. This CDR3 has 17 amino acids. The CDR3 DNA sequence: TGTGCCAGCAGCAAAGATGAGAGGCGGGAGGGGTACAATGAGCAGTTCTTC. Translation gives CASSKDERREGYNEQFF.

This clone was counted a few times. The CDR3 loop reads CASSYLAGGLDTQYF. CDR3 bases: TGTGCCAGCAGCTATCTAGCGGGGGGTTTAGATACGCAGTATTTT. The chain joins TRBV7-2 to TRBJ2-3; 11 nucleotides agree with TRBD2. Per germline, CDR1 SGHTA and CDR2 FQGNSA. The ends lost 4 bases at V and 5 bases at J; junction bases unmatched: 5. The CDR3 has 15 residues.

This rearrangement joins TRBV6-4 to TRBJ1-2, with a tentative D call TRBD1 (5 bases). V gave up 2 bases and J gave up 4 bases, with 11 bases separating them. This CDR3 is built from 14 residues. Germline loops: CDR1 MRHNA, CDR2 SNTAGT. The CDR3 coding sequence is TGTGCCAGCAGTGACAGGGGAGGTAGCTATGGCTACACCTTC. Translation: CASSDRGGSYGYTF.